This entry features one T cell receptor beta chain sequence. At least ten counts were recorded for this clonotype. Its antigen remains undetermined. There are no base qualities to consult, and no much larger clone falls within one base. The CDR3, from cysteine to phenylalanine, totals 14 residues. Of the read, only the CDR3 DNA is kept; its 42 bases are in frame from base 1. For this chain, trimming is 6 bases at the V end and 9 bases at the J end, and the number of junction bases without a gene match is 8. CDR1 and CDR2, looked up from the germline V gene (reference sequence), are DFQATT and SNEGSKA. The sample was run on an Illumina HiSeq 2500. Quantitative 5'-RACE with molecular barcodes was the method used to prepare the TCR beta libraries. The authors' analysis ran thus. Disease-linked TCR variants were identified with a new computational method built on a probabilistic model of VDJ rearrangement. TCRdb cleaned the public reads at Q25 with fastp, built clones with MiXCR and kept in-frame beta chains. Records with the same CDR3 protein are collapsed into one entry carrying the most frequent genes and DNA. The V and J calls reflect TCRdb's pipeline rather than the authors' work. The table for this sample lists a few hundred thousand distinct CDR3 sequences; under 25% of them were counted only once. The top ten clones comprise approximately 15% of the sample.

The data are from a study of CD8 T cells in ankylosing spondylitis (dated 2017 in TCRdb). Background on the whole study: T cell receptor beta repertoires were profiled in healthy donors and ankylosing spondylitis patients so that disease-linked TCR variants could be found. The full study cohort comprised about 25 ankylosing spondylitis patients and 110 or so healthy donors. Peripheral blood was sampled, and synovial fluid was additionally collected from ankylosing spondylitis patients.

Beyond this particular receptor, the publication reports: The disease-linked clones were reported to be significantly enriched in matched synovial fluid samples from ankylosing spondylitis patients. Some TCR beta motif variants had previously been reported in synovial fluid and blood of reactive arthritis patients, which suggested common disease-initiation mechanisms. A CD8+ phenotype was shown by the disease-linked clones, which were found at relatively low frequencies in peripheral blood. A TCR beta motif of eight highly homologous amino acid variants appeared characteristic of blood from ankylosing spondylitis patients.

Sequencing input: blood, either unsorted or a sorted T cell fraction (not recorded which). This TCR came from a male donor with ankylosing spondylitis. The chain uses TRBV20-1 and TRBJ2-1; 13 of the junction bases match TRBD2. The CDR3 protein is CSAKLGLAGREQFF. The DNA reads as follows: TGCAGTGCAAAACTGGGACTAGCGGGACGTGAGCAGTTCTTC.